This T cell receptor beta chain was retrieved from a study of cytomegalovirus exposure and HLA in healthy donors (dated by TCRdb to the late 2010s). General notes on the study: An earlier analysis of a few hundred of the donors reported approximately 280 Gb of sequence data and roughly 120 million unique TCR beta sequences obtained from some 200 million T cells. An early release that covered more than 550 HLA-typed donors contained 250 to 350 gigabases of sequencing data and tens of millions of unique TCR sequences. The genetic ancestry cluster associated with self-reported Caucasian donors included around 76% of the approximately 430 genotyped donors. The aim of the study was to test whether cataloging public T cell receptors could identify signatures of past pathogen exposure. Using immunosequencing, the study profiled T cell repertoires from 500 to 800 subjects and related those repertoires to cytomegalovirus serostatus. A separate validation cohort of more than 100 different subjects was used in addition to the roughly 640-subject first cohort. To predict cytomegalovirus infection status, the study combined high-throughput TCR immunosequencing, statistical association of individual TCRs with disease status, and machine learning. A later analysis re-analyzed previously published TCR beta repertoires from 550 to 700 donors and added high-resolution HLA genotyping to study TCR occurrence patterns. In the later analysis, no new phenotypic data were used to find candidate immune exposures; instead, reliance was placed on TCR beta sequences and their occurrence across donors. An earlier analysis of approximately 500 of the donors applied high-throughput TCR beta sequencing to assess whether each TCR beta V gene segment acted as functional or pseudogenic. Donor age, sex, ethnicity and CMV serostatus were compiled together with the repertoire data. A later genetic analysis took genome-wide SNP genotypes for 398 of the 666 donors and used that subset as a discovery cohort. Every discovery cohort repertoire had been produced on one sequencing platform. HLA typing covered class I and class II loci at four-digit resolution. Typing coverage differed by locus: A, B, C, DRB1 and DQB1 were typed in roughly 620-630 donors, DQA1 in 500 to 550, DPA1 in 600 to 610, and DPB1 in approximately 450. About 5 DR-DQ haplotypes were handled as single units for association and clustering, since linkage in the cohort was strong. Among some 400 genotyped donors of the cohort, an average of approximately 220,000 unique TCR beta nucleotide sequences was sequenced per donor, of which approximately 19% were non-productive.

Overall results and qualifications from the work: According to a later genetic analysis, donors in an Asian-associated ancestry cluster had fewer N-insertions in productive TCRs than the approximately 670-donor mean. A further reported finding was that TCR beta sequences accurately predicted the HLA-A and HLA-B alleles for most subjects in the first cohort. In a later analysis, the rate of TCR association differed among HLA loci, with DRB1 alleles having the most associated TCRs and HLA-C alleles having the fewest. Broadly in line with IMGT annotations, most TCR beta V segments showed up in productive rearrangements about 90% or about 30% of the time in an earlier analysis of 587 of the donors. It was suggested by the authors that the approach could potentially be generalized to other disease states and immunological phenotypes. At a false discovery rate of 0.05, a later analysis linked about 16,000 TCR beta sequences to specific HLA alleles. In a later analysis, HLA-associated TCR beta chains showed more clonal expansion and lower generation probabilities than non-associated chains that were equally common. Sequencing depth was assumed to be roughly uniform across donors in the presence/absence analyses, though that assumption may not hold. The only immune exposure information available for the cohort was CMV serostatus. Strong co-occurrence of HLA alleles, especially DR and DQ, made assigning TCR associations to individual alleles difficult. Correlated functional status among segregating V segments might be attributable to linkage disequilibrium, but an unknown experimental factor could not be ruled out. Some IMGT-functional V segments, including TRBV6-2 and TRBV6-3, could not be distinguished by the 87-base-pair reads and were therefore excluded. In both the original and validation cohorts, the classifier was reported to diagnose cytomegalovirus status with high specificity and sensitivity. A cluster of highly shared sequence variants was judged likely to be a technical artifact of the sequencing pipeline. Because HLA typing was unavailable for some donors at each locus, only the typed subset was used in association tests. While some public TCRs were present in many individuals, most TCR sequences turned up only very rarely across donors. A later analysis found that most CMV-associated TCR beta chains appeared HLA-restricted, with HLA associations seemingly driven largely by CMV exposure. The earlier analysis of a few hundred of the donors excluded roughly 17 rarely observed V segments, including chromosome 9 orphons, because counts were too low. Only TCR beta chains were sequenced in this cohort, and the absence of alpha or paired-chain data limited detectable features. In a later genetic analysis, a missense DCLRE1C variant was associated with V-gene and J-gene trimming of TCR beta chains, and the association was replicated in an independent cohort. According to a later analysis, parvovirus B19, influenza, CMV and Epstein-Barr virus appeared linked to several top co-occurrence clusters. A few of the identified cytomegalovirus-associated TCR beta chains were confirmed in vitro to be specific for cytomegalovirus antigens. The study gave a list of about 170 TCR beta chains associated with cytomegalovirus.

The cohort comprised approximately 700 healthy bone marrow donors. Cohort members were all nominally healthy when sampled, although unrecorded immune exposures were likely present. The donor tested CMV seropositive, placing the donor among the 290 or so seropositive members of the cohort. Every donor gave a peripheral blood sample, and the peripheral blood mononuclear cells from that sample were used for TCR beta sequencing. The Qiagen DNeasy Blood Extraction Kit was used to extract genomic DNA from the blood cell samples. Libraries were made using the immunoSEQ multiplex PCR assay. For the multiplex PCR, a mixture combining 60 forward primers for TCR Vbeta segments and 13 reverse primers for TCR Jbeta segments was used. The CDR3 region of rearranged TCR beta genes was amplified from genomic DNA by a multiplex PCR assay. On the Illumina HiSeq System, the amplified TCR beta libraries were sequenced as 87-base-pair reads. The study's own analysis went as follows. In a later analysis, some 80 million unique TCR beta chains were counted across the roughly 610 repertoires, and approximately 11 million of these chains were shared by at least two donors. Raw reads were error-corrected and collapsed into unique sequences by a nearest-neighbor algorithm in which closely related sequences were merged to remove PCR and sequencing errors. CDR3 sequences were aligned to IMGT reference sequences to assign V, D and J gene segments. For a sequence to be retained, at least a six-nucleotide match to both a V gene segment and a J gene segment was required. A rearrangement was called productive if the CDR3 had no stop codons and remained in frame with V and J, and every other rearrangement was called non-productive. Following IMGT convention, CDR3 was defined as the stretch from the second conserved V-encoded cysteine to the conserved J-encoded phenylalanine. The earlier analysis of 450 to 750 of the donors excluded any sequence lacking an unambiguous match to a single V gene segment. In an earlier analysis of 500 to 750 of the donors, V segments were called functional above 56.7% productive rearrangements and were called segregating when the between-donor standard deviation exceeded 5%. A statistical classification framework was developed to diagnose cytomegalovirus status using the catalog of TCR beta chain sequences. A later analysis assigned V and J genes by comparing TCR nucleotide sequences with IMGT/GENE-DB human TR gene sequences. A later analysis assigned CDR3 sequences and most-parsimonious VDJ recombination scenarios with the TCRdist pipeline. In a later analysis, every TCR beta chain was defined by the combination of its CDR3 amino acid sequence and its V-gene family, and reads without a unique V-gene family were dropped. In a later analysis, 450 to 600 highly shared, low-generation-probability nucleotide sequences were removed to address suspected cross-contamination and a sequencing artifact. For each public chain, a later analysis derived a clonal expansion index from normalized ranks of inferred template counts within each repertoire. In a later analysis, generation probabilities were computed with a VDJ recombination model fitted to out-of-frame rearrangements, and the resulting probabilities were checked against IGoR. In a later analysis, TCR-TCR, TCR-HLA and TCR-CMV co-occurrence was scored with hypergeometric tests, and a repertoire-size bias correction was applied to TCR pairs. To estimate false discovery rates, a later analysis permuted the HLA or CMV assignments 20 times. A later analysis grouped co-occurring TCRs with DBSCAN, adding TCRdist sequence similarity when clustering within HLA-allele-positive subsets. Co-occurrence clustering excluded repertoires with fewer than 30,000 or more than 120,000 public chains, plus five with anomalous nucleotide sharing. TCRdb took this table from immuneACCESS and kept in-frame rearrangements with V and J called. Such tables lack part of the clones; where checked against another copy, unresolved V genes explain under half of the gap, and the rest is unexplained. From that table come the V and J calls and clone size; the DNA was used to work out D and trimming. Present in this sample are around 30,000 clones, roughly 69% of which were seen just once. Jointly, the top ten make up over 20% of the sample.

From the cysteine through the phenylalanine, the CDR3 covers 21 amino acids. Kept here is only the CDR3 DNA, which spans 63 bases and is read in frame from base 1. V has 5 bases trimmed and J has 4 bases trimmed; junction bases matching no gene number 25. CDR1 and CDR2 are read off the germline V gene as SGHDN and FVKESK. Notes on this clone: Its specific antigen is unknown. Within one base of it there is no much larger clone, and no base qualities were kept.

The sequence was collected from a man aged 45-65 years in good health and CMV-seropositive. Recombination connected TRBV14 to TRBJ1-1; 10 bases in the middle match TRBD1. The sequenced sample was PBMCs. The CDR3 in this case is CASSGSPAGTGDYPLSTEAFF. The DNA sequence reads TGTGCCAGCAGCGGCTCACCCGCAGGGACAGGGGATTATCCCCTTAGCACTGAAGCTTTCTTT.